This T cell receptor (beta chain) was found in a study of blood T cell repertoires in COVID-19. The table lists this clone with a few counts. Measured with immunoSEQ multiplex PCR; TCRdb has only the in-frame clones, and not every one. There are over 250,000 clones in the sample; roughly nine tenths occur only once, and 2.6% lies in the top ten. The receptor was isolated from a man between 60 and 70 years old who had recovered from COVID-19. Sequenced material: PBMCs or T cells enriched from blood (not recorded which).

The CDR3 loop reads CASSEQGVRTEAFF. The CDR3 coding sequence is TGTGCCAGCAGCGAACAGGGCGTTCGTACTGAAGCTTTCTTT. The genes are TRBV9 and TRBJ1-1; maybe TRBD1 (6 bases). This CDR3 is 14 amino acids long. Germline-derived CDR1 and CDR2 are SGDLS and YYNGEE. The V end lost 3 bases, the J end lost 5 bases, and 14 bases lay between the germline ends.